This T cell receptor (beta chain) was recorded in a study of blood T cell repertoires in COVID-19. Study details: The analysed material was cDNA or gDNA that came from T cells, B-cell-depleted T cells, or PBMCs.

CDR3 length: 17 residues. V lost 1 base to trimming and J lost 0 bases; unmatched junction nucleotides: 7. CDR1 SGHTA and CDR2 FQGNSA come from the germline V gene. Study processing details: Reference gene primer amplification gave estimated nucleated cell counts. Some clones are missing from TCRdb's copy, which holds only in-frame ones; the method was immunoSEQ multiplex PCR. The V and J calls and the clone size are those of that table, but D and trimming were determined from the DNA. The data contain roughly 150,000 clones, about 79% of them singletons. The TCR sequence derives from a woman in her forties or fifties in a cohort sampled during active or convalescent COVID-19. Sequencing used peripheral blood. The chain has TRBV7-2 and TRBJ1-2; 8 positions match TRBD1. CDR3 loop: CASSLDSGQGSNYGYTF. CDR3 in DNA: TGTGCCAGCAGCTTAGATTCCGGACAGGGATCTAACTATGGCTACACCTTC.